The sample holds a few counts of the clone carrying this T cell receptor beta chain. The antigen is unknown. This entry comes from a study of blood T cells in healthy people across ages. Study-level results: A greater number of naive CD4+ cells and higher diversity distinguished long-lived donors from aged donors.

The draw of peripheral blood yielded 8.5 to 10 milliliters from each donor. The study isolated at least 7 million PBMCs from each sample. Each sample provided at least 6 micrograms of extracted total RNA. This CDR3 comprises 11 residues. Germline CDR1 and CDR2: MDHEN and SYDVKM. Trimming cost V 5 bases and J 12 bases; bases outside gene matches: 2. Combining a sample-barcoded 5' primer with a J-beta primer mix, a second PCR ran for roughly 7 to 12 cycles. TCRdb processed the 5' RACE reads anew with MiXCR; each CDR3 protein has one entry. The sample has about 1.8 million distinct CDR3 sequences; 40% to 55% are singletons.

Sequences were obtained from blood. The receptor was isolated from a woman between 35 and 50 years old in good health. The chain uses TRBV28 and TRBJ2-1, with 9 bases fitting TRBD1. The CDR3 bases are TGTGCCAGCAGTATGACAGGGGGGCAGTTCTTC. It yields the protein CASSMTGGQFF.